These 18 T cell receptor beta chains were all obtained from the same sample, sequenced in a study of blood T cell repertoires in COVID-19. TCRdb's copy holds only in-frame clones and misses some; the assay was immunoSEQ multiplex PCR. The sample carries 200,000 to 250,000 clones, over 80% recorded once. Sequenced sample: PBMCs or T cells enriched from blood (not recorded which). These receptors all stem from a man younger than 35 with acute COVID-19.

The CDR3 sequence is CASSLVGQSSYGYTF. The CDR3 DNA is TGTGCCAGCAGTTTGGTGGGGCAAAGTAGCTATGGCTACACCTTC. The chain joins TRBV27 to TRBJ1-2, with D possibly matching TRBD1 (5 bases). The length of the CDR3 is 15 residues. Trimming took off 3 bases at V and 4 bases at J, with 15 bases between the two ends. Germline-derived CDR1 and CDR2 are MNHEY and SMNVEV (reference sequence).

This clone was seen just once. The chain is built from TRBV18 and TRBJ2-7; D gene unclear. CDR1 KGHSH and CDR2 LQKENI come from the germline V gene. This CDR3 region has 13 residues. Trimming stripped 3 bases from V and 3 bases from J, with 9 bases between. The CDR3 spells CASSPPRSYEQYF. DNA for the CDR3: TGTGCCAGCTCACCCCCAAGGAGCTACGAGCAGTACTTC.

The chain is built from TRBV24-1 and TRBJ2-3, with 10 bases aligning to TRBD2. Germline V gene sequence: CDR1 KGHDR, CDR2 SFDVKD. The CDR3 is 15 residues long. V dropped 6 bases and J dropped 5; count of bases not matched to a gene: 7. The CDR3 reads CATSNLAGELDTQYF. The CDR3 nucleotides read TGTGCCACCAGTAACCTAGCGGGAGAACTAGATACGCAGTATTTT.

The chain combines TRBV25-1 with TRBJ1-2, with 8 bases identical to TRBD1. This CDR3 has 15 amino acids. Germline assignment: CDR1 MGHDK and CDR2 SYGVNS. V lost 3 bases to trimming and J lost 4 bases; unmatched junction nucleotides: 7. DNA for the CDR3: TGTGCCAGCAGTGATTTCGGACAGGGTGGCTATGGCTACACCTTC. Protein product: CASSDFGQGGYGYTF.

The V and J genes are TRBV6-4 and TRBJ2-3; 9 bases map to TRBD2. Germline CDR1 MRHNA, CDR2 SNTAGT. The V segment lost 5 bases and the J segment 0 bases; nucleotides outside the gene matches: 3. This CDR3 is 15 amino acids long. In nucleotides, the CDR3 is TGTGCCAGCAGTTTTCTAGCGGGGAGCACAGATACGCAGTATTTT. It yields the protein CASSFLAGSTDTQYF.

This chain links TRBV6-5 with TRBJ1-6; D unclear. The CDR3 extends over 15 amino acids. Germline loops: CDR1 MNHEY, CDR2 SVGAGI. V was clipped by 7 bases and J by 5 bases, with 15 bases between them. CDR3: CASNARGQDNSPLHF. In DNA, the CDR3 is TGTGCCAGCAACGCCCGCGGGCAGGATAATTCACCCCTCCACTTT.

V is TRBV5-1 and J is TRBJ2-7, with TRBD1 matching 9 bases. The junction had 7 bases not matched to a gene; V was cut back by 4 bases and J by 2 bases. The germline CDR1 and CDR2 sequences are SGHRS and YFSETQ. The CDR3 is 15 amino acids. Here the CDR3 reads CASSPRTGEAYEQYF. Written as DNA, the CDR3 is TGCGCCAGCAGCCCCCGGACAGGGGAGGCCTACGAGCAGTACTTC.

V and J are TRBV9 and TRBJ2-2; D ambiguous. V lost 4 bases and J lost 6, with 7 bases in between. From germline, CDR1 is SGDLS and CDR2 YYNGEE. This CDR3 region has 12 residues. CDR3 loop: CASSYGAGELFF. The CDR3 nucleotides read TGTGCCAGCAGCTATGGAGCCGGGGAGCTGTTTTTT.

The chain uses TRBV30 and TRBJ1-1; TRBD1 agrees at 7 bases. The CDR3 has 14 residues. The V gene end was trimmed by 2 bases and the J gene end by 1 base; junction bases not matched to a gene: 4. CDR1 GTSNPN and CDR2 SVGIG come from the germline V gene (reference sequence). CDR3 coding DNA: TGTGCCTGGAGTCAGACAGGGAGGAACACTGAAGCTTTCTTT. This translates into CAWSQTGRNTEAFF.

The gene calls are TRBV19 and TRBJ2-7; 10 positions agree with TRBD2. V was clipped by 10 bases and J by 3 bases; unmatched bases: 6. This CDR3 is 13 amino acids long. Germline values: CDR1 LNHDA, CDR2 SQIVND (reference sequence). CDR3 in amino acids: CATEGLANYEQYF. The CDR3 DNA is TGTGCCACCGAGGGACTAGCGAACTACGAGCAGTACTTC.

The rearrangement joins TRBV28 to TRBJ1-6; 7 nucleotides line up with TRBD1. This CDR3 region has 16 residues. V trimming: 5 bases; J trimming: 4 bases; junction bases outside the gene matches: 8. Germline loops: CDR1 MDHEN, CDR2 SYDVKM. DNA of the CDR3: TGTGCCAGCAGTACCGATGGACAGGTTTATAATTCACCCCTCCACTTT. This sequence encodes CASSTDGQVYNSPLHF.

The table lists this clone with a few counts. The chain's CDR3 is CASSPPDRVNTEAFF. As DNA, the CDR3 is TGTGCCAGCAGCCCTCCGGACAGGGTTAACACTGAAGCTTTCTTT. The V call is TRBV28, the J call TRBJ1-1, with 8 bases that match TRBD1. V dropped 6 bases and J dropped 2; count of bases not matched to a gene: 8. The CDR3 spans 15 residues. Per germline, CDR1 MDHEN and CDR2 SYDVKM.

This clone was detected only once. The chain carries TRBV3-1 (or the pseudogene TRBV3-2) and TRBJ2-1, with 16 positions matching TRBD2. The CDR3 has 15 amino acids. The junction had 6 bases not matched to a gene; V was cut back by 4 bases and J by 12 bases. Germline V gives CDR1 LGHDT, CDR2 YNNKEL (reference sequence). The CDR3 bases are TGTGCCAGCAGCCCGGGACTAGCGGGAGGGCCGGGGCAGTTCTTC. Residues: CASSPGLAGGPGQFF.

The chain employs TRBV16 and TRBJ1-3, with D maybe TRBD1 (5 bases). V lost 3 bases, J lost 6 bases, and 9 bases lay in between. Germline V lookup: CDR1 KGHSY, CDR2 FQNENV. This CDR3 is built from 13 residues. The CDR3 loop reads CASSQGRENTIYF. Here the CDR3 DNA reads TGTGCCAGCAGCCAGGGGCGTGAAAACACCATATATTTT.

This chain uses TRBV10-1 with TRBJ1-4; no reliable D call. The CDR3 extends over 13 amino acids. Germline V gene data show CDR1 as WNHNN and CDR2 as SYGVQD (reference sequence). V was clipped by 3 bases and J by 7 bases, with 9 bases between them. The CDR3 bases are TGCGCCAGCAGTGACGGTACCCGTGAAAAACTGTTTTTT. This encodes CASSDGTREKLFF.

The rearrangement uses TRBV3-1 (or the pseudogene TRBV3-2) and TRBJ2-5, with D uncertain. Trimming shortened V by 2 bases and J by 4 bases, and 11 bases separated the two germline ends. CDR1 and CDR2 from the germline V gene are LGHDT and YNNKEL (reference sequence). The CDR3 has 14 amino acids. CDR3 residues: CASSQMAGLETQYF. The CDR3 nucleotides read TGTGCCAGCAGCCAAATGGCAGGTCTAGAGACCCAGTACTTC.

The rearrangement joins TRBV6-2 or TRBV6-3 to TRBJ1-4; the D is unclear. The V end lost 3 bases, the J end lost 7 bases, and 12 bases lay between the germline ends. Germline-derived CDR1 and CDR2 are MNHEY and SVGEGT. The CDR3 contains 14 residues. For the CDR3, the DNA is TGTGCCAGCAGTTATACTTCCGGGGTTGAAAAACTGTTTTTT. Translating gives CASSYTSGVEKLFF.

This chain connects TRBV11-2 to TRBJ1-1, with D tentatively TRBD1 (6 bases). Germline lookup yields CDR1 SGHAT and CDR2 FQNNGV. The CDR3 covers 16 residues. The V end lost 4 bases, the J end lost 1 base, and 16 bases lay between the germline ends. The CDR3 bases are TGTGCCAGCAGCTATCCGGGAGGGGGGGAGAACACTGAAGCTTTCTTT. Amino acid sequence: CASSYPGGGENTEAFF.